These T cell receptor beta chains were read from a single sample in a study of Ad26.COV2.S vaccination and SARS-CoV-2 variants. Using immunoSEQ multiplex PCR, the repertoire was profiled, and TCRdb retains in-frame clones only, with some absent. Altogether over 450,000 clones are present, 89% being singletons, with the ten largest covering around 1.8%. The sequencing here drew on peripheral blood, taken in a trial of Ad26.COV2.S vaccine versus placebo. The receptors originated from a person between 18 and 65 years old who received the Ad26.COV2.S COVID-19 vaccine or a placebo. Each CDR3 is given with its conserved first and last residue. D genes are given only for firm matches. Size is stated for part of the rows, as once, few or many counts, or as a class when the clone is expanded.

J | D | size | V | CDR3 | DNA
TRBJ2-7 | - | - | TRBV7-2 | CASSSQKISYEQYF | TGTGCCAGCAGCTCCCAAAAGATATCCTACGAGCAGTACTTC
TRBJ1-2 | - | - | TRBV6-5 | CASSQHYGYTF | TGTGCCAGCAGCCAACACTATGGCTACACCTTC
TRBJ1-5 | TRBD1 | - | TRBV7-9 | CASSLGTGHNQPQHF | TGTGCCAGCAGCCTCGGGACAGGACACAATCAGCCCCAGCATTTT
TRBJ2-7 | - | - | TRBV7-8 | CASSLEARTYSYEQYF | TGTGCCAGCAGCTTAGAAGCTCGGACCTACTCCTACGAGCAGTACTTC
TRBJ2-2 | TRBD2 | - | TRBV4-1 | CASSQPLAGVNTGELFF | TGCGCCAGCAGCCAACCACTAGCGGGAGTAAACACCGGGGAGCTGTTTTTT
TRBJ1-6 | TRBD1 | - | TRBV7-3 | CASSLIAPGQGSSPLHF | TGTGCCAGCAGCTTAATAGCGCCGGGACAGGGTTCTTCACCCCTCCACTTT
TRBJ1-1 | - | - | TRBV11-2 | CASSLVAAGSPEAFF | TGTGCCAGCAGCTTAGTCGCCGCAGGTTCCCCTGAAGCTTTCTTT
TRBJ1-4 | - | - | TRBV27 | CASSSQGREKLFF | TGTGCCAGCAGTTCGCAGGGTCGGGAAAAACTGTTTTTT
TRBJ1-6 | - | - | TRBV6-5 | CASSYMGGNSPLHF | TGTGCCAGCAGTTATATGGGGGGTAATTCACCCCTCCACTTT
TRBJ2-3 | - | - | TRBV5-1 | CASSWGTSTGTQYF | TGCGCCAGCAGCTGGGGGACATCCACAGGTACGCAGTATTTT
TRBJ2-1 | TRBD1 | - | TRBV4-1 | CASSQPSTGRYRSYNEQFF | TGCGCCAGCAGCCAACCATCGACAGGGCGATATAGATCCTACAATGAGCAGTTCTTC
TRBJ2-3 | TRBD2 | - | TRBV15 | CATSRAGTSGSDTQYF | TGTGCCACCAGCAGAGCCGGGACTAGCGGCTCAGATACGCAGTATTTT
TRBJ1-1 | TRBD1 | - | TRBV7-8 | CASSQGGAYTEAFF | TGTGCCAGCAGCCAGGGGGGCGCGTACACTGAAGCTTTCTTT
TRBJ1-6 | TRBD1 | - | TRBV6-6 | CASRTDRAYNSPLHF | TGTGCCAGCAGAACGGACAGGGCCTATAATTCACCCCTCCACTTT
TRBJ1-5 | - | - | TRBV20-1 | CSASPSTNQPQHF | TGCAGTGCTAGTCCGTCAACTAATCAGCCCCAGCATTTT
TRBJ1-1 | TRBD1 | - | TRBV3-1/TRBV3-2 | CASSWTSLTGLNTEAFF | TGTGCCAGCAGCTGGACCTCGTTGACAGGGCTGAACACTGAAGCTTTCTTT
TRBJ1-5 | - | - | TRBV11-2 | CASSLVPINQPQHF | TGTGCCAGCAGCTTAGTGCCGATTAATCAGCCCCAGCATTTT
TRBJ2-7 | - | few | TRBV18 | CASSPRKGGYEQYF | TGTGCCAGCTCACCACGGAAGGGAGGCTACGAGCAGTACTTC
TRBJ2-7 | - | - | TRBV6-2/TRBV6-3 | CASSYVVSSYEQYF | TGTGCCAGCAGTTACGTAGTGAGCTCCTACGAGCAGTACTTC
TRBJ2-2 | TRBD2 | - | TRBV3-1/TRBV3-2 | CASRRIAGDNTGELFF | TGTGCCAGCAGGAGAATAGCGGGGGACAACACCGGGGAGCTGTTTTTT